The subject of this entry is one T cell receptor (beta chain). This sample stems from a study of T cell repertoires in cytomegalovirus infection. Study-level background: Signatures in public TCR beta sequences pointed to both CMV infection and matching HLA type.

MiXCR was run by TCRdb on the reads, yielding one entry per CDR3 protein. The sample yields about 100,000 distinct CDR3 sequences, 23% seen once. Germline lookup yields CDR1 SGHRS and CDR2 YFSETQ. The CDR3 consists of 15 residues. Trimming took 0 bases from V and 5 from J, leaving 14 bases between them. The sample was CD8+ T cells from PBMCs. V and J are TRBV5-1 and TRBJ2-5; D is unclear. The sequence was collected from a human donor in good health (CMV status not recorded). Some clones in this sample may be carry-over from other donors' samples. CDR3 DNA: TGCGCCAGCAGCTTGGAGCACCCTAACGGCGAGACCCAGTACTTC. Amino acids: CASSLEHPNGETQYF.